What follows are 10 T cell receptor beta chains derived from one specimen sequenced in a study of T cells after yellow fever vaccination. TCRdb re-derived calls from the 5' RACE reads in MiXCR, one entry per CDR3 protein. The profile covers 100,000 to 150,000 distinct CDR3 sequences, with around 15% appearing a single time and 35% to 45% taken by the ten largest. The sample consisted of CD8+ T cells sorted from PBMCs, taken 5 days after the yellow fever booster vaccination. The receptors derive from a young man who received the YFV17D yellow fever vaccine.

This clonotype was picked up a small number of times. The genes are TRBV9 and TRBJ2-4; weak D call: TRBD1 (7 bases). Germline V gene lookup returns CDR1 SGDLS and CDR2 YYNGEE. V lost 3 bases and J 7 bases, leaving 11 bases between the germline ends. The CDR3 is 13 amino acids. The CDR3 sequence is CASSGGTDNIQYF. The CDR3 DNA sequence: TGTGCCAGCAGCGGCGGGACAGATAACATTCAGTACTTC.

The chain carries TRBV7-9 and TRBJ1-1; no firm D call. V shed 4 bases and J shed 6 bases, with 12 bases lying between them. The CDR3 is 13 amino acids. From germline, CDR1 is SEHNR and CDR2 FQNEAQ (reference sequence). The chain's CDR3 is CASSSAPNPEAFF. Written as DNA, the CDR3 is TGTGCCAGCAGCTCGGCACCCAACCCTGAAGCTTTCTTT. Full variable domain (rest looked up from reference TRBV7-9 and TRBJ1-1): DTGVSQNPRHKITKRGQNVTFRCDPISEHNRLYWYRQTLGQGPEFLTYFQNEAQLEKSRLLSDRFSAERPKGSFSTLEIQRTEQGDSAMYLCASSSAPNPEAFFGQGTRLTVV.

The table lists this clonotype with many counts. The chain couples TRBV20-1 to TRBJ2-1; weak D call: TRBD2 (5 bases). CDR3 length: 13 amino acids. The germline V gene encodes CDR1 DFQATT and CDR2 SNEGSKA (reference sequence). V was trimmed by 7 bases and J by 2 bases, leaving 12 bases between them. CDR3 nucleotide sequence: TGCAGTGGCTTGGCGGGTACCTACAATGAGCAGTTCTTC. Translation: CSGLAGTYNEQFF.

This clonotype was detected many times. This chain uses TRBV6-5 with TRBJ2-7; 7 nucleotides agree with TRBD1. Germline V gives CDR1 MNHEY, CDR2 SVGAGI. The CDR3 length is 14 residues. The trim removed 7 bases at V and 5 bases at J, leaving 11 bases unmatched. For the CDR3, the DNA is TGTGCCAGCAAACCAAGACAGGGATTGAACGAGCAGTACTTC. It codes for CASKPRQGLNEQYF.

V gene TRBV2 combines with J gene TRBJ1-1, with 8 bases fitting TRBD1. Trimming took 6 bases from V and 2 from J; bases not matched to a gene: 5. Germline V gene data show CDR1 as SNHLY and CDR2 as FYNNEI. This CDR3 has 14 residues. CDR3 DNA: TGTGCCAGCAGCGACAGGGGCGGAAACACTGAAGCTTTCTTT. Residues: CASSDRGGNTEAFF.

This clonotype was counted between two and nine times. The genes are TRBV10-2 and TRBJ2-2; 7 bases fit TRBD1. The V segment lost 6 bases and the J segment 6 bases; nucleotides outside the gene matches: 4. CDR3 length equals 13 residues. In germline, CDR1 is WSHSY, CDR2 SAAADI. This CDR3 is CASSRGQSGELFF. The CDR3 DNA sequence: TGCGCCAGCAGCCGGGGACAGTCCGGGGAGCTGTTTTTT.

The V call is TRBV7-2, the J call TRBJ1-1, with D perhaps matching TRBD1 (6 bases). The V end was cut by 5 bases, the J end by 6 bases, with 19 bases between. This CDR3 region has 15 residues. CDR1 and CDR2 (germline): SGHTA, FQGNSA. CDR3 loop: CASSPGRGGSAEAFF. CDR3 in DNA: TGTGCCAGCAGCCCAGGGAGAGGGGGGTCGGCTGAAGCTTTCTTT.

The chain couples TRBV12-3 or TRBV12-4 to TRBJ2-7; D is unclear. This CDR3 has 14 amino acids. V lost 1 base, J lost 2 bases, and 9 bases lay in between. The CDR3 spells CASSLVSGTYEQYF. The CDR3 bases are TGTGCCAGCAGTTTAGTGTCCGGTACCTACGAGCAGTACTTC.

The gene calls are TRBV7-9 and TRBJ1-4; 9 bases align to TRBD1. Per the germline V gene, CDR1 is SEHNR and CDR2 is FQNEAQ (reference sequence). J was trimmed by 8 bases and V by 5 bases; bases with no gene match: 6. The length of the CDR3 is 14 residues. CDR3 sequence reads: CASSPGQGSEKLFF. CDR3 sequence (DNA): TGTGCCAGCAGCCCGGGACAGGGAAGCGAAAAACTGTTTTTT. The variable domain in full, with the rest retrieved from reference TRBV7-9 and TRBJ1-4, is DTGVSQNPRHKITKRGQNVTFRCDPISEHNRLYWYRQTLGQGPEFLTYFQNEAQLEKSRLLSDRFSAERPKGSFSTLEIQRTEQGDSAMYLCASSPGQGSEKLFFGSGTQLSVL.

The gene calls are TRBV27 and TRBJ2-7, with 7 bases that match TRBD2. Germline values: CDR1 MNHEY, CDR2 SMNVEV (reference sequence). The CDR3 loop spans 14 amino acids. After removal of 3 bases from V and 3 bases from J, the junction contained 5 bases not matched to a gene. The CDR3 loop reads CASSFFGGDYEQYF. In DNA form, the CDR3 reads TGTGCCAGCAGTTTTTTTGGGGGGGACTACGAGCAGTACTTC.